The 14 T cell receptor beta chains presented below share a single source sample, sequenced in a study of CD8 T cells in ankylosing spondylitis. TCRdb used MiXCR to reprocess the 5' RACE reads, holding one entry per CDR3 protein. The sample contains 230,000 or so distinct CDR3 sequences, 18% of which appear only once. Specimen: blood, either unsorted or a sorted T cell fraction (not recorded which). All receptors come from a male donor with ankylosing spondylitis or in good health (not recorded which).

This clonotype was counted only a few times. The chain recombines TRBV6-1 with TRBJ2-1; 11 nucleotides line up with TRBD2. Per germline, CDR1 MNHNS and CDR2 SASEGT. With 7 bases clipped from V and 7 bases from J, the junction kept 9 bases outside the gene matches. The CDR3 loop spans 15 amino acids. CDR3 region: CASTVGTSGRNEQFF. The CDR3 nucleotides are TGTGCCAGCACGGTCGGGACTAGCGGACGGAATGAGCAGTTCTTC.

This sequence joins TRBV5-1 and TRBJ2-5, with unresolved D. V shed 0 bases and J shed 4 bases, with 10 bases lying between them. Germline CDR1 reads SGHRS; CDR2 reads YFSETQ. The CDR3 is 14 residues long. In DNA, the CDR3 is TGCGCCAGCAGCTTGGAGGGCAGACCAGAGACCCAGTACTTC. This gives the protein CASSLEGRPETQYF.

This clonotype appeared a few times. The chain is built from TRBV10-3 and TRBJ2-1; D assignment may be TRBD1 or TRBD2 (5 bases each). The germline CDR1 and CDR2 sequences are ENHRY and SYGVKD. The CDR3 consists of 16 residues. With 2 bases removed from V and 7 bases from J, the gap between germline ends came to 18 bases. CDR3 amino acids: CAISEGTGRSGNEQFF. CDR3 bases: TGTGCCATCAGTGAGGGGACGGGGCGATCAGGGAATGAGCAGTTCTTC.

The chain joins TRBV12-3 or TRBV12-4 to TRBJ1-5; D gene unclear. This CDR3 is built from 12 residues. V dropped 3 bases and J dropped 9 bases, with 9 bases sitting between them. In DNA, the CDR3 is TGTGCCAGCAGTTTTACATCCCTGCCCCAGCATTTT. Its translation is CASSFTSLPQHF.

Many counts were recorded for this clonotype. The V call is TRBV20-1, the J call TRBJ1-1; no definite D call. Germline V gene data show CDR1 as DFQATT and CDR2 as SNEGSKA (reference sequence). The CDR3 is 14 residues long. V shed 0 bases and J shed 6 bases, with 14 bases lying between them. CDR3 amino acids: CSARDEVVGPEAFF. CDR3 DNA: TGCAGTGCTAGAGATGAGGTGGTTGGTCCTGAAGCTTTCTTT.

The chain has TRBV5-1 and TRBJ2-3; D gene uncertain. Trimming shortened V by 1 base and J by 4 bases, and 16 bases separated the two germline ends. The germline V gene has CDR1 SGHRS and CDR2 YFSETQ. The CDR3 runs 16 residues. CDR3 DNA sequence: TGCGCCAGCAGCTTGTCTAGACACCCTACCCCAGATACGCAGTATTTT. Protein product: CASSLSRHPTPDTQYF. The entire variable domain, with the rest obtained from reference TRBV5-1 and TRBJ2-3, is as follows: KAGVTQTPRYLIKTRGQQVTLSCSPISGHRSVSWYQQTPGQGLQFLFEYFSETQRNKGNFPGRFSGRQFSNSRSEMNVSTLELGDSALYLCASSLSRHPTPDTQYFGPGTRLTVL.

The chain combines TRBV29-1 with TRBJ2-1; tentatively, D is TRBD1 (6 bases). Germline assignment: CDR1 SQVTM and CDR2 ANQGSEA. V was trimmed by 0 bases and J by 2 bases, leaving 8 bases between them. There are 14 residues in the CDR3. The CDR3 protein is CSVEDRTAYNEQFF. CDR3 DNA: TGCAGCGTTGAAGACAGGACAGCCTACAATGAGCAGTTCTTC.

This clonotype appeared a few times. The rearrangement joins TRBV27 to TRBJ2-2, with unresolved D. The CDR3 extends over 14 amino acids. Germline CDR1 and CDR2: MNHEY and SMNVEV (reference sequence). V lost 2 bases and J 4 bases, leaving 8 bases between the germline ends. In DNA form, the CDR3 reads TGTGCCAGCAGTTTAGGAGACACCACCGGGGAGCTGTTTTTT. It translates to CASSLGDTTGELFF.

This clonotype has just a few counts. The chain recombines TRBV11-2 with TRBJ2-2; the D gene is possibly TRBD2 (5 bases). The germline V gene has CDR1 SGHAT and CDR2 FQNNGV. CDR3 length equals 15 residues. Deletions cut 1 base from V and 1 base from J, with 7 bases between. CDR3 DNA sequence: TGTGCCAGCAGCTTAGGGACTCTGAACACCGGGGAGCTGTTTTTT. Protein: CASSLGTLNTGELFF.

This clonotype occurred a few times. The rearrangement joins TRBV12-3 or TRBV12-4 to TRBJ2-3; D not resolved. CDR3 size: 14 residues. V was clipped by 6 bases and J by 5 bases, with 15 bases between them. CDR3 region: CASSHVPTLDTQYF. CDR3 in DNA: TGTGCCAGCAGCCACGTCCCGACCTTAGATACGCAGTATTTT.

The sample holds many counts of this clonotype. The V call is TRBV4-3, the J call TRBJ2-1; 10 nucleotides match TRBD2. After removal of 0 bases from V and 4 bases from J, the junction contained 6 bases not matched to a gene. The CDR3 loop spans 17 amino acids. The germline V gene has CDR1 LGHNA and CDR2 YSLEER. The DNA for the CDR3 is TGCGCCAGCAGCCAAGATACTAGCGGGATTCAGTACAATGAGCAGTTCTTC. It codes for CASSQDTSGIQYNEQFF.

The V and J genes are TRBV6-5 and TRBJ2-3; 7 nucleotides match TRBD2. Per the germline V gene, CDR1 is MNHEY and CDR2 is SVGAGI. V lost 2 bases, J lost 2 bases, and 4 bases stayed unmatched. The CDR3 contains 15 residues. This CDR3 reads CASSYGGRSTDTQYF. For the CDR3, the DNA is TGTGCCAGCAGTTACGGCGGGAGATCCACAGATACGCAGTATTTT.

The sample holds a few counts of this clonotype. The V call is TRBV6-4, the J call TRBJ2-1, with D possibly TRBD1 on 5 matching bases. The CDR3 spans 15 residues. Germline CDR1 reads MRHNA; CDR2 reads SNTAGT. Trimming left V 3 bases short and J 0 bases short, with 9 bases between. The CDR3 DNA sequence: TGTGCCAGCAGTGAAGGGGTGAGCTCCTACAATGAGCAGTTCTTC. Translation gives CASSEGVSSYNEQFF.

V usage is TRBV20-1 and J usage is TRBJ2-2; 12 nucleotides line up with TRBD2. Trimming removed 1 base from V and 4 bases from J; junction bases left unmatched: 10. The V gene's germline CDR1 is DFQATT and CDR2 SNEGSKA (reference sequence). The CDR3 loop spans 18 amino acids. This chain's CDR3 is CSARGLGLTSGSTGELFF. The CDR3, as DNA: TGCAGTGCTAGAGGGCTCGGGCTGACTAGCGGGAGCACCGGGGAGCTGTTTTTT.